This T cell receptor beta chain was captured by sequencing in a study of blood T cell repertoires in COVID-19 (dated by TCRdb to the early 2020s). With regard to the full study: Collaborator samples came from the United States, Italy and Spain and covered acute and convalescent phases of COVID-19. The material from the prospective study consisted of cDNA or gDNA derived from T cells, B-cell-depleted T cells, or PBMCs. Deeply sampled blood TCRbeta repertoires from subjects exposed to, actively infected with, or recovered from COVID-19 were included in the dataset. The repertoires were made available in a free public database intended to serve as a resource for research on the immune response to SARS-CoV-2. Samples came from the ongoing ImmuneRACE study (first 160 participants) plus 1,254 subjects from 6 global collaborators. A de-identified subject ID, COVID-19 status, age in years and sex were almost always included in the sample metadata. Where available, HLA class I and class II types were obtained from metadata supplied by the sample provider rather than from assay-based typing. Study-wide findings and limitations: The amount of clinical and demographic metadata varied by source and participant and was provided uncurated.

Notes on this clone: The antigen it binds to is not known. No much larger clone exists at a distance of one base, and base qualities are not known.

CDR1 and CDR2 (PRHDT, FYEKMQ) derive from the germline V gene (reference sequence). A distance of 10 bases separates the germline ends of V and J, which lose 6 bases and 2 bases respectively. From cysteine to phenylalanine, the CDR3 is 13 amino acids long. Here the CDR3 DNA is all that survives: 39 bases in frame from base 1. Enrolling through a virtual design, the prospective study's participants ranged in age from roughly 18 to 90 years and lived across approximately 25 United States geographic areas. To assign participants to cohorts, the prospective study relied on clinical history that participants themselves reported in a screening survey and a study questionnaire. Mobile phlebotomists in the prospective study collected whole blood, serum and a nasopharyngeal or oropharyngeal swab from every participant. Prospective study participants could optionally give additional blood draws and questionnaires over a roughly two-month period. Prospective study blood samples were shipped either frozen or at room temperature before DNA extraction.

The immunoSEQ Assay, a bias-controlled multiplex PCR, was used to amplify TCRbeta CDR3 regions from genomic DNA. In the paper's pipeline: The number of nucleated cells in each sample was estimated from the amplification of reference gene primers within the assay. To quantify the absolute abundance of each unique TCRbeta CDR3 rearrangement, sequence reads were collapsed and filtered. For each sample, productive Simpson clonality was calculated as the square root of Simpson's diversity index over productive rearrangements. The immuneACCESS repertoire file appears here via TCRdb, limited to in-frame rearrangements. These files lack a portion of the clones; in checked studies, under half of the deficit traces to unresolved V genes, and the cause of the others is not known. That table is the source of V, J and clone size, and D and trimming were worked out from the DNA. In all, the sample holds roughly 260,000 clones, and 87% of those were seen once. The ten biggest clones cover just over 2.5% of the sample.

The sample consisted of PBMCs or T cells enriched from blood (not recorded which). The chain is encoded by TRBV13 joined to TRBJ1-1; the D gene assignment is ambiguous. This clonotype was obtained from a woman in her twenties or thirties with acute COVID-19. The CDR3 here reads CASRDGENTEAFF. The DNA sequence is as follows: TGTGCCAGCAGGGACGGGGAAAACACTGAAGCTTTCTTT.